This T cell receptor beta chain was identified during a study of blood T cell repertoires in COVID-19. Study-level information: Samples taken during acute and convalescent COVID-19 were collected in the United States, Italy and Spain. Sample material is recorded as cDNA or gDNA derived from T cells, B-cell-depleted T cells, or PBMCs.

Trimming pared 3 bases from V and 2 bases from J, leaving 10 bases between. The germline V gene has CDR1 LNHDA and CDR2 SQIVND (reference sequence). The length of the CDR3 is 15 residues. In the source study's methods: Researchers report that nucleated cell counts were estimated from reference gene primer amplification. Libraries were prepared by immunoSEQ multiplex PCR; TCRdb keeps only in-frame clonotypes and omits some of them. V and J calls and clone size are copied from that table; D and trimming were computed from the DNA. The table records around 270,000 clones, about 90% of them present only once.

Sequencing input: peripheral blood. This clonotype was sampled from a woman between 45 and 60 years old with acute or convalescent COVID-19. The J gene is TRBJ2-2, the V gene TRBV19, with D maybe TRBD2 (5 bases). The CDR3 region is CASSIRGSNTGELFF. The CDR3 bases are TGTGCCAGTAGTATTCGAGGGAGTAACACCGGGGAGCTGTTTTTT.